The 5 T cell receptor beta chains in this list originate from one sample, sequenced in a study of Ad26.COV2.S vaccination and SARS-CoV-2 variants. This table comes from immunoSEQ multiplex PCR, and its TCRdb copy is limited to in-frame clones, with some not included. The table includes tens of thousands of clones, about four fifths detected once. The starting material was peripheral blood, obtained after recovery from COVID-19. The receptor set was obtained from a human donor who had recovered from COVID-19.

Only a few counts were recorded for this clone. The chain has TRBV28 and TRBJ2-3; 7 bases match TRBD2. This CDR3 has 14 amino acids. The germline gives CDR1 MDHEN, CDR2 SYDVKM. Trimming removed 2 bases from V and 2 bases from J; junction bases left unmatched: 1. This CDR3 is CASSLTSVTDTQYF. In nucleotides, the CDR3 is TGTGCCAGCAGTTTAACTAGCGTCACAGATACGCAGTATTTT.

V and J are TRBV5-1 and TRBJ2-7; D remains unclear. This CDR3 comprises 14 residues. The V gene lost 2 bases and the J gene lost 0 bases, with 9 bases spanning the gap. Germline lookup yields CDR1 SGHRS and CDR2 YFSETQ. CDR3 in DNA: TGCGCCAGCAGCTTAGCTCCCTCCTCCTACGAGCAGTACTTC. This encodes CASSLAPSSYEQYF.

The chain recombines TRBV10-3 with TRBJ1-4, with 10 bases aligning to TRBD1. This CDR3 is 17 amino acids long. From germline, CDR1 is ENHRY and CDR2 SYGVKD. The ends lost 2 bases at V and 5 bases at J; junction bases unmatched: 8. The CDR3: CAISENESGQGNEKLFF. The CDR3 bases are TGTGCCATCAGTGAGAACGAGTCGGGACAGGGGAATGAAAAACTGTTTTTT.

J is TRBJ1-5 and V is TRBV6-2 or TRBV6-3; TRBD1 might be the D (6 bases). CDR1 is MNHEY, CDR2 SVGEGT, per germline. CDR3 size: 16 residues. V lost 2 bases to trimming and J lost 4 bases, with 15 bases between them. The CDR3 protein is CASSYPPGEPNQPQHF. The CDR3 bases are TGTGCCAGCAGTTACCCCCCAGGGGAACCGAATCAGCCCCAGCATTTT.

This chain's CDR3 is CASSASGQGRNEQFF. The CDR3 nucleotides read TGTGCCAGCAGCGCTAGCGGACAGGGACGTAATGAGCAGTTCTTC. The chain uses TRBV11-3 and TRBJ2-1; D is possibly TRBD1 (8 bases). The germline CDR1 and CDR2 sequences are SGHNT and YENEEA. Trimming took 5 bases from V and 7 from J, leaving 18 bases between them. The CDR3 runs 15 residues. Drawing the rest from reference TRBV11-3 and TRBJ2-1, the complete variable domain is EAGVVQSPRYKIIEKKQPVAFWCNPISGHNTLYWYLQNLGQGPELLIRYENEEAVDDSQLPKDRFSAERLKGVDSTLKIQPAELGDSAVYLCASSASGQGRNEQFFGPGTRLTVL.